The 12 T cell receptor beta chains reported below all come from one sample, sequenced in a study of PD-L1 blockade in urothelial cancer. Produced via immunoSEQ multiplex PCR; TCRdb's table is partial and in-frame only. The sample consists of roughly 90,000 clones, over 90% of them appearing once. The sample in question was PBMCs, obtained around atezolizumab (anti-PD-L1) treatment. Receptor source: a man aged 55 to 69 with urothelial cancer.

The chain couples TRBV5-8 to TRBJ2-7; D remains ambiguous. V was cut by 7 bases and J by 3 bases, with 5 bases left in between. Germline V CDR1 and CDR2: SGHTS, YDEGEE. The CDR3 sequence is 10 residues long. The CDR3 sequence is CASDNYEQYF. CDR3 DNA sequence: TGTGCCAGCGACAACTACGAGCAGTACTTC.

This chain uses TRBV6-5 with TRBJ1-5, with 8 bases lining up with TRBD1. Germline CDR1 MNHEY, CDR2 SVGAGI. The J segment lost 7 bases and the V segment lost 6 bases, leaving 8 bases of the junction unmatched. This CDR3 is 14 amino acids long. Written as DNA, the CDR3 is TGTGCCAGCAGAAAAACAGGGGGGGGACAGCCCCAGCATTTT. Its protein product is CASRKTGGGQPQHF.

V and J are TRBV7-2 and TRBJ2-7; TRBD2 matches at 7 bases. The CDR3 runs to 17 residues. Germline V gene data show CDR1 as SGHTA and CDR2 as FQGNSA. Trimming cost V 1 base and J 1 base; bases outside gene matches: 10. The CDR3 nucleotides are TGTGCCAGCAGCTTAGACCGTGCGGGGGTAGGGTCCTACGAGCAGTACTTC. It codes for CASSLDRAGVGSYEQYF.

The gene calls are TRBV4-2 and TRBJ1-3, with D hard to call. V gave up 0 bases and J gave up 0 bases, with 12 bases separating them. The CDR3 covers 17 residues. Germline CDR1 reads LGHNA; CDR2 reads YNFKEQ. The CDR3 sequence: CASSQDSRAISGNTIYF. As DNA, the CDR3 is TGTGCCAGCAGCCAAGATTCGAGGGCAATCTCTGGAAACACCATATATTTT.

This chain joins TRBV7-3 and TRBJ1-2; 8 bases align to TRBD1. The CDR3 is 15 residues long. J was trimmed by 2 bases and V by 6 bases; bases with no gene match: 8. From germline, CDR1 is SGHTA and CDR2 FQGTGA. CDR3 amino acids: CASRLQTGENYGYTF. DNA for the CDR3: TGTGCCAGCAGATTACAGACAGGGGAAAACTATGGCTACACCTTC.

V and J are TRBV10-3 and TRBJ1-1; D gene ambiguous. This CDR3 contains 12 residues. Germline CDR1 ENHRY, CDR2 SYGVKD. The V and J ends lost 5 bases and 3 bases respectively, with 7 bases between them. CDR3 sequence (DNA): TGTGCCATCAGTCTGGGCGACACTGAAGCTTTCTTT. Translation gives CAISLGDTEAFF.

The J gene is TRBJ2-7, the V gene TRBV29-1; possible D gene TRBD2, 5 bases. This CDR3 is built from 14 residues. CDR1 is SQVTM, CDR2 ANQGSEA, per germline. Trimming removed 4 bases from V and 4 bases from J, with 17 bases in between. CDR3: CSVVSETGDYEQYF. CDR3 coding DNA: TGCAGCGTTGTATCCGAGACCGGGGATTACGAGCAGTACTTC.

V is TRBV9 and J is TRBJ2-1; 7 positions agree with TRBD2. This CDR3 is built from 13 residues. J was trimmed by 13 bases and V by 0 bases; bases with no gene match: 7. Per the germline V gene, CDR1 is SGDLS and CDR2 is YYNGEE. DNA of the CDR3: TGTGCCAGCAGCGTAGGGGGGGGTTCTGACCAGTTCTTC. Its translation is CASSVGGGSDQFF.

This chain joins TRBV6-1 and TRBJ1-5; D gene uncertain. Trimming pared 4 bases from V and 4 bases from J, leaving 17 bases between. CDR3 size: 16 residues. Germline lookup yields CDR1 MNHNS and CDR2 SASEGT. The CDR3 nucleotides read TGTGCCAGCAGTGGAAGCCTCACGCCGGGAAATCAGCCCCAGCATTTT. Encoded protein: CASSGSLTPGNQPQHF.

The J gene is TRBJ2-5, the V gene TRBV7-3; TRBD2 matches 9 bases. The CDR3 is 15 amino acids. V shed 5 bases, J shed 1 base, and the junction held 5 bases outside the gene matches. Germline-derived CDR1 and CDR2 are SGHTA and FQGTGA. As DNA, the CDR3 is TGTGCCAGCAGCCTCATAGCGGGGGTCCAAGAGACCCAGTACTTC. This sequence encodes CASSLIAGVQETQYF.

The V gene is TRBV5-1, the J gene TRBJ2-1, with 12 bases identical to TRBD2. Germline assignment: CDR1 SGHRS and CDR2 YFSETQ. J gave up 4 bases and V 2 bases, and 1 base lay outside the gene matches. The CDR3 sequence is 15 residues long. The CDR3 here is CASSFGLAGYNEQFF. As DNA, the CDR3 is TGCGCCAGCAGCTTCGGACTAGCGGGGTACAATGAGCAGTTCTTC.

The chain uses TRBV30 and TRBJ2-5; weak D call: TRBD2 (6 bases). This CDR3 has 13 residues. V lost 1 base, J lost 5 bases, and 11 bases lay in between. The V gene's germline CDR1 is GTSNPN and CDR2 SVGIG (reference sequence). The CDR3 bases are TGTGCCTGGAGTGGTAGCGGTGGGGAGACCCAGTACTTC. The encoded protein is CAWSGSGGETQYF.